This T cell receptor (beta chain) was sequenced in a study of T-cell reconstitution after alpha-beta-depleted transplantation in children. Construction of the TCRbeta library involved unique molecular identifiers. TCRdb called the PCR reads again in MiXCR, with one record for every CDR3 protein. Of more than 450,000 distinct CDR3 sequences listed, approximately 20% are singletons. The ends lost 1 base at V and 7 bases at J; junction bases unmatched: 3. CDR3 length equals 13 residues. Germline assignment: CDR1 MGHDK and CDR2 SYGVNS. This clonotype was counted only a few times. The sequences come from PBMCs from the stem cell graft donor, collected from the stem cell graft. V gene TRBV25-1 combines with J gene TRBJ1-1, with 7 bases that match TRBD1. The clonotype originates from a human donor who donated a stem cell graft to a child with acute lymphoblastic leukemia. The CDR3 DNA reads TGTGCCAGCAGTGAATTGGGACAGTATGAAGCTTTCTTT. Residues: CASSELGQYEAFF. Combining the CDR3 with reference TRBV25-1 and TRBJ1-1 gives the whole variable domain EADIYQTPRYLVIGTGKKITLECSQTMGHDKMYWYQQDPGMELHLIHYSYGVNSTEKGDLSSESTVSRIRTEHFPLTLESARPSHTSQYLCASSELGQYEAFFGQGTRLTVV.